The T cell receptor (beta chain) described here comes from a study of blood T cell repertoires in COVID-19. CDR3 length: 16 amino acids. The germline gives CDR1 MNHEY, CDR2 SMNVEV (reference sequence). Trimming cost V 0 bases and J 9 bases; bases outside gene matches: 9. Repertoires were generated with immunoSEQ multiplex PCR, while TCRdb's copy carries only in-frame clones and drops some. The sample records a few hundred thousand clones, around 84% being singletons. This chain joins TRBV27 and TRBJ2-1; the match to TRBD1 covers 9 bases. This sequence was found in a man aged 45-65 years who had recovered from COVID-19. Specimen: peripheral blood. CDR3 nucleotide sequence: TGTGCCAGCAGTTTATCTCCCGGGACAGGGATATCTGAGCAGTTCTTC. Translating it yields CASSLSPGTGISEQFF.